This T cell receptor (beta chain) was identified in a study of blood T cell repertoires in COVID-19. Study context: T cells, B-cell-depleted T cells, or PBMCs supplied cDNA or gDNA.

The CDR3 length is 14 residues. CDR1 and CDR2 from the germline V gene are SQVTM and ANQGSEA. J lost 5 bases, V lost 4 bases, and 6 bases had no gene match. The data were produced by immunoSEQ multiplex PCR, yet TCRdb's version contains in-frame clones alone and is incomplete. The repertoire holds 60,000 to 75,000 clones, with 87% as singletons. This clone was observed once. V gene TRBV29-1 combines with J gene TRBJ2-1, with TRBD2 matching over 9 bases. The origin of this receptor is a man aged 50 to 59 with active COVID-19. Material for sequencing was peripheral blood. The CDR3 reads CSVVGGRGDNEQFF. CDR3 coding DNA: TGCAGCGTTGTCGGCGGGAGGGGGGACAATGAGCAGTTCTTC.